A single T cell receptor beta chain is shown here with its context. These data come from a study of blood T cell repertoires in COVID-19. Libraries were prepared by immunoSEQ multiplex PCR; TCRdb keeps only in-frame clonotypes and omits some of them. The sample carries around 170,000 clones, around 80% recorded once. CDR1 MNHEY and CDR2 SVGAGI come from the germline V gene. V dropped 4 bases and J dropped 6 bases, with 7 bases sitting between them. The CDR3 has 12 amino acids. The sequenced sample consisted of peripheral blood. The TCR sequence derives from a man in his sixties or seventies with active or convalescent COVID-19. The gene calls are TRBV6-5 and TRBJ1-5; a weak D match, TRBD1 (5 bases). The CDR3 region has the DNA TGTGCCAGCAGTTCAGGGTTTCAGCCCCAGCATTTT. Translation: CASSSGFQPQHF.